These T cell receptor beta chains were read from a single sample in a study of long-term antiretroviral therapy in people with HIV. The table came from immunoSEQ multiplex PCR; TCRdb's copy has only in-frame clones and leaves some out. In the table there are 15,000 to 20,000 clones, about 81% of which are singletons. The specimen comprised unsorted PBMCs, sampled 0.3 years before starting antiretroviral therapy. The origin of the receptors is a man between 50 and 59 years old with HIV. Each CDR3 is given with its conserved first and last residue. The order of the fields is D gene, V gene, clone size, J gene, CDR3 protein, CDR3 DNA. A D gene is named only where the DNA matches it firmly. Only some rows state a clone size, as once, few, many or a class for expanded clones.

-,TRBV12-2,-,TRBJ1-4,CASRLGGRFATNEKLFF,TGTGCAAGTCGCTTAGGCGGACGGTTTGCAACTAATGAAAAACTGTTTTTT
-,TRBV11-2,-,TRBJ1-1,CASSLGGYGEAFF,TGTGCCAGCAGCTTAGGGGGCTACGGTGAAGCTTTCTTT
-,TRBV7-2,-,TRBJ2-1,CASSLASTRGSYNEQFF,TGTGCCAGCAGCTTAGCATCCACCAGGGGTTCCTACAATGAGCAGTTCTTC
TRBD2,TRBV7-2,-,TRBJ2-7,CASSLSGRDRNEQYF,TGTGCCAGCAGCTTAAGCGGGAGAGATAGGAACGAGCAGTACTTC
-,TRBV7-8,-,TRBJ1-1,CASSLVGGNTEAFF,TGTGCCAGCAGCTTAGTCGGGGGGAACACTGAAGCTTTCTTT
-,TRBV5-6,-,TRBJ2-1,CASSPARYNEQFF,TGTGCCAGCAGCCCGGCGAGGTACAATGAGCAGTTCTTC
-,TRBV28,-,TRBJ1-3,CASSLRGDGNTIYF,TGTGCCAGCAGTTTAAGGGGGGATGGAAACACCATATATTTT
-,TRBV29-1,few,TRBJ1-1,CSVVLEEGGFRSFF,TGCAGCGTTGTCCTGGAAGAAGGTGGGTTTCGAAGTTTCTTT
TRBD1,TRBV19,-,TRBJ1-5,CASRGTAYAWPQHF,TGTGCCAGTCGCGGGACAGCATATGCTTGGCCCCAGCATTTT
-,TRBV7-9,-,TRBJ2-1,CASSFNLNEQFF,TGTGCCAGCAGCTTTAACCTCAATGAGCAGTTCTTC
-,TRBV6-6,-,TRBJ1-1,CASSYDRNTEAFF,TGTGCCAGCAGTTACGACAGAAACACTGAAGCTTTCTTT
TRBD2,TRBV11-2,-,TRBJ2-3,CASSSLLAGADTQYF,TGTGCCAGCAGCTCCTTACTAGCGGGCGCAGATACGCAGTATTTT
TRBD1,TRBV6-1,-,TRBJ1-5,CASSVTGPNSNQPQHF,TGTGCCAGCAGTGTGACAGGGCCAAATAGCAATCAGCCCCAGCATTTT
-,TRBV27,-,TRBJ1-4,CASKLQGSEKLFF,TGTGCCAGCAAACTACAGGGTAGCGAAAAACTGTTTTTT
-,TRBV4-1,-,TRBJ2-5,CASSQLQGTQYF,TGCGCCAGCAGCCAACTCCAGGGGACCCAGTACTTC
TRBD1,TRBV28,-,TRBJ1-3,CASGGQEDSGNTIYF,TGTGCCAGCGGCGGACAGGAAGACTCTGGAAACACCATATATTTT
-,TRBV2,-,TRBJ2-7,CASSEEPGSYEQYF,TGTGCCAGCAGTGAGGAACCTGGCTCCTACGAGCAGTACTTC
-,TRBV7-2,-,TRBJ2-5,CASSLEHAGTETQYF,TGTGCCAGCAGCTTAGAGCATGCAGGGACGGAGACCCAGTACTTC
-,TRBV7-9,large,TRBJ2-1,CASSLNDEQFF,TGTGCCAGCAGCTTAAATGATGAGCAGTTCTTC
TRBD2,TRBV27,once,TRBJ2-2,CASSFLAGTGELFF,TGTGCCAGCAGTTTCCTAGCGGGGACCGGGGAGCTGTTTTTT
-,TRBV7-9,-,TRBJ2-1,CASSLAQQTNEQFF,TGTGCCAGCAGCTTAGCGCAACAGACTAATGAGCAGTTCTTC
TRBD2,TRBV5-4,-,TRBJ2-7,CASSFSSGSSEQYF,TGTGCCAGCAGCTTTAGTAGCGGGAGTTCCGAGCAGTACTTC
-,TRBV6-5,-,TRBJ1-2,CASSNDDYGYTF,TGTGCCAGCAGTAACGATGACTATGGCTACACCTTC
TRBD1,TRBV4-3,-,TRBJ1-1,CASSQGGQGAEAFF,TGCGCCAGCAGCCAAGGGGGACAGGGGGCTGAAGCTTTCTTT
-,TRBV7-6,-,TRBJ1-3,CASSFRGGDSGNTIYF,TGTGCCAGCAGCTTCAGGGGTGGGGACTCTGGAAACACCATATATTTT
-,TRBV11-2,-,TRBJ2-7,CASSLEGRGSYEQYF,TGTGCCAGCAGCCTTGAGGGCAGGGGTTCCTACGAGCAGTACTTC